The clone carrying this T cell receptor beta chain was seen more than once but under ten times. The antigen remains unidentified. The entry originates in a study of OX40 agonist ivuxolimab in advanced cancers. Study in general: Averaging about 60 years in age, with a range of 23 to 79, the cohort was 82.7% male. Under the entry rules, prior anti-PD-1, anti-PD-L1 or anti-CTLA-4 therapy was allowed, and roughly 39% had some. Points from the study as a whole: Near-lowest levels of clonal expansion characterized partial responders at 0.1-3.0 mg/kg.

The CDR3 runs 12 residues. The V and J ends lost 6 bases and 8 bases respectively, with 10 bases between them. Germline V gene sequence: CDR1 MNHNY, CDR2 SVGAGI (reference sequence). Profiled with immunoSEQ multiplex PCR; TCRdb holds only in-frame clones, not every one. In the table there are roughly 70,000 clones, roughly 90% of which are singletons. The sequence was collected from an adult with an advanced solid tumor such as melanoma, head and neck, liver or kidney cancer. V is TRBV6-6 and J is TRBJ1-4; D unresolved. The starting material was CD4+ or CD8+ T cells sorted from blood, obtained in a trial of the OX40 agonist ivuxolimab. For the CDR3, the DNA is TGTGCCAGCAGAGCAAAACGGGAAAAACTGTTTTTT. It is translated as CASRAKREKLFF.